Sequencing of this TCR beta chain was carried out in a study of T cells after yellow fever vaccination. The CDR3 runs 13 residues. Trimming took 5 bases from V and 4 from J; bases not matched to a gene: 3. Germline V gene data show CDR1 as GTSNPN and CDR2 as SVGIG (reference sequence). Template switching by 5'RACE produced TCR cDNA, adding a universal primer site and UMIs. From the 5' RACE reads, TCRdb called clonotypes with MiXCR, one entry per CDR3 protein. The profile shows 310,000 or so distinct CDR3 sequences, about 6.9% of them singletons. This clonotype came up a few times. The receptor was derived from a man aged 18 to 30 who received the YFV17D yellow fever vaccine. J is TRBJ2-2 and V is TRBV30; 8 nucleotides agree with TRBD1. The sample consisted of PBMCs, taken about 49 days after the first yellow fever vaccination. The CDR3 DNA reads as TGTGCCTGGTGGACAGGGTCCACCGGGGAGCTGTTTTTT. This translates into CAWWTGSTGELFF.